A single sample is the source of the 25 T cell receptor beta chains below, sequenced in a study of blood T cell repertoires in COVID-19. The protocol was immunoSEQ multiplex PCR, while the TCRdb copy is restricted to in-frame clones and leaves out a portion. Here the sample spans around 300,000 clones, about 87% being singletons. The sample consisted of peripheral blood. These receptors all come from a woman aged 45-65 years with COVID-19, enrolled during active disease.

DNA of the CDR3: TGTGCCACCAGGGGAGGGACAGGGGGCCGCTCGCGCACAGATACGCAGTATTTT. Translation: CATRGGTGGRSRTDTQYF. This sequence joins TRBV27 and TRBJ2-3, with 12 bases fitting TRBD1. The CDR3 has 18 amino acids. V lost 10 bases and J lost 1; bases outside the gene matches: 15. CDR1 is MNHEY, CDR2 SMNVEV, per germline (reference sequence).

The genes are TRBV4-2 and TRBJ2-3; 10 nucleotides line up with TRBD1. The length of the CDR3 is 15 residues. The germline V gene encodes CDR1 LGHNA and CDR2 YNFKEQ. Unmatched junction bases numbered 3, after V lost 4 bases and J lost 2 bases. CDR3 DNA sequence: TGTGCCAGCAGCCGAGGACAGGGGGACACAGATACGCAGTATTTT. Residues: CASSRGQGDTDTQYF.

The chain has TRBV30 and TRBJ2-5; 15 nucleotides align to TRBD2. Germline CDR1 reads GTSNPN; CDR2 reads SVGIG (reference sequence). With V trimmed by 2 bases and J by 5 bases, 21 bases remained unmatched. CDR3 length: 21 amino acids. CDR3 sequence reads: CAWSSTRTTGTSGRRRETQYF. The CDR3 DNA follows: TGTGCCTGGAGTTCCACCCGAACGACCGGGACTAGCGGGAGGAGGAGGGAGACCCAGTACTTC.

The chain links TRBV6-5 to TRBJ1-6; the D gene is possibly TRBD1 (6 bases). Trimming cost V 6 bases and J 1 base, with 10 bases left between them. Germline assignment: CDR1 MNHEY and CDR2 SVGAGI. CDR3 length: 15 amino acids. CDR3 bases: TGTGCCAGCAGGACCGGACAGTCCTATAATTCACCCCTCCACTTT. Translated, it gives CASRTGQSYNSPLHF.

V usage is TRBV5-4 and J usage is TRBJ2-7; TRBD2 agrees at 11 bases. The ends lost 4 bases at V and 6 bases at J; junction bases unmatched: 9. This CDR3 is built from 15 residues. Germline-derived CDR1 and CDR2 are SGHNT and YYREEE (reference sequence). For the CDR3, the DNA is TGTGCCAGCAGCCGGGCACTAGCGGGAGTTGGCGAGCAGTACTTC. This translates into CASSRALAGVGEQYF.

V and J are TRBV15 and TRBJ2-1; 9 nucleotides match TRBD1. The germline V gene encodes CDR1 LNHNV and CDR2 YYDKDF (reference sequence). After removal of 2 bases from V and 7 bases from J, the junction contained 9 bases not matched to a gene. There are 16 residues in the CDR3. CDR3 in DNA: TGTGCCACCAGCAGACCCTTCGGGACAGGGATTAATGAGCAGTTCTTC. This encodes CATSRPFGTGINEQFF.

The V call is TRBV11-2, the J call TRBJ1-4; D uncertain. The V end was cut by 4 bases, the J end by 4 bases, with 7 bases between. The germline CDR1 and CDR2 sequences are SGHAT and FQNNGV. The CDR3 has 13 amino acids. The CDR3, as DNA: TGTGCCAGCAGCTCGCAACTTAATGAAAAACTGTTTTTT. This codes for CASSSQLNEKLFF.

This clone was counted a few times. The chain is built from TRBV5-6 and TRBJ2-1; 11 bases fit TRBD2. The CDR3 spans 15 residues. CDR1 is SGHDT and CDR2 is YYEEEE in the germline V gene. J gave up 8 bases and V 0 bases, and 4 bases lay outside the gene matches. The CDR3 loop reads CASSLDSGRAYEQFF. CDR3 DNA: TGTGCCAGCAGCTTGGATAGCGGGAGGGCGTATGAGCAGTTCTTC.

V usage is TRBV19 and J usage is TRBJ1-1, with a weak D call TRBD1 (5 bases). The CDR3 length is 16 residues. Germline assignment: CDR1 LNHDA and CDR2 SQIVND (reference sequence). Trimming stripped 6 bases from V and 5 bases from J, with 22 bases between. The CDR3 DNA sequence: TGTGCCAGTAGCTCCTTGGGGCAGTTTAGGCGGACTGAAGCTTTCTTT. It encodes CASSSLGQFRRTEAFF.

This clone was seen once. This chain uses TRBV19 with TRBJ2-1; 11 nucleotides align to TRBD2. This CDR3 is built from 14 residues. Germline CDR1 reads LNHDA; CDR2 reads SQIVND (reference sequence). V lost 5 bases to trimming and J lost 10 bases; unmatched junction nucleotides: 7. The CDR3, as DNA: TGTGCCAGTAGTGTAACTAGCGGGAGTGGCGAGCAGTTCTTC. Translated, it gives CASSVTSGSGEQFF.

The V and J genes are TRBV3-1 (or the pseudogene TRBV3-2) and TRBJ2-1; maybe TRBD2 (5 bases). The CDR3 consists of 13 residues. Trimming removed 0 bases from V and 8 bases from J, with 8 bases in between. The germline V gene has CDR1 LGHDT and CDR2 YNNKEL (reference sequence). The CDR3 coding sequence is TGTGCCAGCAGCCAAGATGAGGGATATGAGCAGTTCTTC. Its translation is CASSQDEGYEQFF.

The chain carries TRBV30 and TRBJ2-5; D not resolved. Trimming stripped 0 bases from V and 5 bases from J, with 7 bases between. The CDR3 runs 12 residues. Germline V gene data show CDR1 as GTSNPN and CDR2 as SVGIG (reference sequence). The CDR3 spells CAWSVSAETQYF. DNA of the CDR3: TGTGCCTGGAGTGTATCAGCGGAGACCCAGTACTTC.

CDR3 bases: TGTGCCAGCAGTCCCTTCGCCGGGATTTCCTACGAGCAGTACTTC. Its translation is CASSPFAGISYEQYF. This rearrangement joins TRBV27 to TRBJ2-7; tentative D call: TRBD2 (5 bases). Germline lookup yields CDR1 MNHEY and CDR2 SMNVEV (reference sequence). Trimming took off 5 bases at V and 1 base at J, with 15 bases between the two ends. The CDR3 runs 15 residues.

The chain joins TRBV2 to TRBJ2-1; D is possibly TRBD1 (6 bases). Trimming left V 4 bases short and J 3 bases short, with 16 bases between. CDR1 SNHLY and CDR2 FYNNEI come from the germline V gene. This CDR3 spans 16 amino acids. The CDR3 nucleotides are TGTGCCAGCAGTGGTCGGACAGTCCAGAACTACAATGAGCAGTTCTTC. Residues: CASSGRTVQNYNEQFF. Variable domain in full (rest from reference TRBV2 and TRBJ2-1): EPEVTQTPSHQVTQMGQEVILRCVPISNHLYFYWYRQILGQKVEFLVSFYNNEISEKSEIFDDQFSVERPDGSNFTLKIRSTKLEDSAMYFCASSGRTVQNYNEQFFGPGTRLTVL.

The sample holds one count of this clone. This may come from a read error, since a much larger clone is one base off. V and J are TRBV14 and TRBJ2-7; D ambiguous. The CDR3 is 11 amino acids. From germline, CDR1 is SGHDN and CDR2 FVKESK. The ends were cut back, 4 bases at V and 4 bases at J, with 5 bases in the middle. The CDR3 sequence is CASSPGYEQYF. In nucleotides, the CDR3 is TGTGCCAGCAGCCCAGGTTACGAGCAGTACTTC. Filled out from reference TRBV14 and TRBJ2-7, the complete variable domain reads EAGVTQFPSHSVIEKGQTVTLRCDPISGHDNLYWYRRVMGKEIKFLLHFVKESKQDESGMPNNRFLAERTGGTYSTLKVQPAELEDSGVYFCASSPGYEQYFGPGTRLTVT.

A word on this clone: Distinct nucleotide sequences in the sample also encode this CDR3. This chain links TRBV18 with TRBJ1-1, with 7 bases fitting TRBD1. The germline V gene has CDR1 KGHSH and CDR2 LQKENI. With 3 bases clipped from V and 0 bases from J, the junction kept 1 base outside the gene matches. This CDR3 comprises 14 residues. CDR3 nucleotide sequence: TGTGCCAGCTCACCGGGACAGATGAACACTGAAGCTTTCTTT. Its protein product is CASSPGQMNTEAFF.

The chain joins TRBV25-1 to TRBJ1-2; TRBD1 aligns across 7 bases. The CDR3 totals 14 residues. Germline trimming cut 2 bases from V and 5 bases from J; bases unmatched to any gene: 5. Germline-derived CDR1 and CDR2 are MGHDK and SYGVNS. CDR3 protein: CASSEEGAGYGYTF. Here the CDR3 DNA reads TGTGCCAGCAGTGAAGAGGGGGCAGGGTATGGCTACACCTTC.

V gene TRBV10-3 combines with J gene TRBJ1-3, with TRBD1 matching 7 bases. The V and J ends lost 3 bases and 3 bases, in that order; junction bases with no gene match: 8. This CDR3 is built from 16 residues. Germline loops: CDR1 ENHRY, CDR2 SYGVKD. CDR3 nucleotides: TGTGCCATCAGTGATACAAGACAGGGAGGTGGAAACACCATATATTTT. Translation gives CAISDTRQGGGNTIYF.

V gene TRBV28 combines with J gene TRBJ2-7, with 9 bases identical to TRBD2. The V and J ends lost 4 bases and 4 bases, in that order; junction bases with no gene match: 8. The CDR3 has 15 residues. Germline CDR1 and CDR2: MDHEN and SYDVKM. CDR3 bases: TGTGCCAGCAGTTCCAATAGCGGGAGCGGTTACGAGCAGTACTTC. Protein sequence: CASSSNSGSGYEQYF.

V is TRBV7-9 and J is TRBJ1-1; D ambiguous. The V end lost 5 bases, the J end lost 6 bases, and 28 bases lay between the germline ends. CDR1 SEHNR and CDR2 FQNEAQ come from the germline V gene (reference sequence). This CDR3 spans 18 amino acids. The CDR3: CASSPTPGGIGIIAEAFF. Here the CDR3 DNA reads TGTGCCAGCAGCCCCACCCCAGGTGGAATTGGCATTATCGCTGAAGCTTTCTTT.

The chain links TRBV21-1 to TRBJ2-5; TRBD1, the table's D call, was not compared with the DNA. TRBV21-1 is classified as a pseudogene. This CDR3 spans 12 amino acids. The DNA of the CDR3 is TGTGCCAGCAGTCGACAGGCTGAGACCCAGTACTTC. Its translation: CASSRQAETQYF.

The chain is built from TRBV10-3 and TRBJ2-1; 8 bases agree with TRBD2. The trim removed 10 bases at V and 3 bases at J, leaving 8 bases unmatched. This CDR3 comprises 14 residues. Germline V gives CDR1 ENHRY, CDR2 SYGVKD. Here the CDR3 DNA reads TGTGCCACGTTAGCGGGGCCCAACTACAATGAGCAGTTCTTC. Its protein is CATLAGPNYNEQFF.

The gene calls are TRBV9 and TRBJ1-5, with 10 bases that match TRBD1. V shed 0 bases, J shed 4 bases, and the junction held 1 base outside the gene matches. CDR1 SGDLS and CDR2 YYNGEE come from the germline V gene. The CDR3 is 15 amino acids. The DNA of the CDR3 is TGTGCCAGCAGCGTAGGGACAGGGGGAAATCAGCCCCAGCATTTT. Protein: CASSVGTGGNQPQHF.

V usage is TRBV9 and J usage is TRBJ2-7; 8 bases map to TRBD1. CDR3 size: 14 residues. The trim removed 2 bases at V and 2 bases at J, leaving 3 bases unmatched. Looked up from germline, CDR1 is SGDLS and CDR2 is YYNGEE. This chain's CDR3 is CASSVQGAPYEQYF. DNA of the CDR3: TGTGCCAGCAGCGTTCAGGGGGCCCCCTACGAGCAGTACTTC.

For the CDR3, the DNA is TGTGCCAGCAGCCGGGGGGTTGGTCAGCCCCAGCATTTT. It translates to CASSRGVGQPQHF. This chain links TRBV11-2 with TRBJ1-5, with D perhaps TRBD1 (5 bases). Germline lookup yields CDR1 SGHAT and CDR2 FQNNGV. The germline V and J ends were trimmed by 5 bases and 6 bases, with 11 bases remaining between them. This CDR3 region has 13 residues. Supplemented by reference TRBV11-2 and TRBJ1-5, the full variable domain reads EAGVAQSPRYKIIEKRQSVAFWCNPISGHATLYWYQQILGQGPKLLIQFQNNGVVDDSQLPKDRFSAERLKGVDSTLKIQPAKLEDSAVYLCASSRGVGQPQHFGDGTRLSIL.